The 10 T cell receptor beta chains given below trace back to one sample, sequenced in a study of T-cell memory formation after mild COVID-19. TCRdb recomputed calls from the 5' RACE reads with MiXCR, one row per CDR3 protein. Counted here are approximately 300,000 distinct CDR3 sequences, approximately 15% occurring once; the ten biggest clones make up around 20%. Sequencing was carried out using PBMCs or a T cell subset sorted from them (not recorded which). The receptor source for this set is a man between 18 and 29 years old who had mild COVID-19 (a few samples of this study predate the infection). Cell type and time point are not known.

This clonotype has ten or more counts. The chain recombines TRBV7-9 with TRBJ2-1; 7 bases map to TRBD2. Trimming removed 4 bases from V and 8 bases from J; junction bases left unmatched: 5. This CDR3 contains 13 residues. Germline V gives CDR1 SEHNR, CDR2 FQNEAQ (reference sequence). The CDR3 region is CASSSGLIDEQFF. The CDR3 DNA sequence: TGTGCCAGCAGCTCGGGACTAATAGATGAGCAGTTCTTC.

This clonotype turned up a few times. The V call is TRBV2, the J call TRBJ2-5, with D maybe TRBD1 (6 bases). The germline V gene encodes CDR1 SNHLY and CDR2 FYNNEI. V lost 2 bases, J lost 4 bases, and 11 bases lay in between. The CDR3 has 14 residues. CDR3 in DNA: TGTGCCAGCAGTGAAATCAGCAGGGGAGAGACCCAGTACTTC. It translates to CASSEISRGETQYF. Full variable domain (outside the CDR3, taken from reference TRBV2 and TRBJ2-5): EPEVTQTPSHQVTQMGQEVILRCVPISNHLYFYWYRQILGQKVEFLVSFYNNEISEKSEIFDDQFSVERPDGSNFTLKIRSTKLEDSAMYFCASSEISRGETQYFGPGTRLLVL.

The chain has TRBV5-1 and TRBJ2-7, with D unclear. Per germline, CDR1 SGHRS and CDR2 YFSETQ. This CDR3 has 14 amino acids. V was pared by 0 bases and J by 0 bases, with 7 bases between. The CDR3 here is CASSLGPASYEQYV. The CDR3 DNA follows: TGCGCCAGCAGCTTGGGGCCGGCCTCCTACGAGCAGTACGTC.

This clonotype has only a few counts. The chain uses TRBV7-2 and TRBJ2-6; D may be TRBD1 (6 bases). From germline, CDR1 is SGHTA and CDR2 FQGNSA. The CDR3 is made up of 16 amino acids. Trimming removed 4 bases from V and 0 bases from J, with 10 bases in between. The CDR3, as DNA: TGTGCCAGCAGCTCGGGACACAACTCTGGGGCCAACGTCCTGACTTTC. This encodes CASSSGHNSGANVLTF.

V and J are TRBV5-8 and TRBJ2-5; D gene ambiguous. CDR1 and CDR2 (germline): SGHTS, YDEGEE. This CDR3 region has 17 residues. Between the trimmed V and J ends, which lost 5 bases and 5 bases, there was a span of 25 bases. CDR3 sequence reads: CASSQKKAESARETQYF. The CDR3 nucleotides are TGTGCCAGCAGTCAGAAGAAGGCGGAGTCCGCCCGGGAGACCCAGTACTTC.

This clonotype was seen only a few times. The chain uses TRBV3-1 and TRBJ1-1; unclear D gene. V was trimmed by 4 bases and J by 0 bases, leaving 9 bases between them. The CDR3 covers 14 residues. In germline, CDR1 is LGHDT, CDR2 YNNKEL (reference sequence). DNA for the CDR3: TGTGCCAGCAGCCCAGAGACCGTGAACACTGAAGCTTTCTTT. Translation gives CASSPETVNTEAFF.

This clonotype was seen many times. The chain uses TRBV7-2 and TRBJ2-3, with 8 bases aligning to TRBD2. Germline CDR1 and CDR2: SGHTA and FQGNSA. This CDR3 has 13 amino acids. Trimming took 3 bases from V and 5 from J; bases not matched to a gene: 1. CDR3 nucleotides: TGTGCCAGCAGCTTCAGCGGGGGAGATACGCAGTATTTT. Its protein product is CASSFSGGDTQYF.

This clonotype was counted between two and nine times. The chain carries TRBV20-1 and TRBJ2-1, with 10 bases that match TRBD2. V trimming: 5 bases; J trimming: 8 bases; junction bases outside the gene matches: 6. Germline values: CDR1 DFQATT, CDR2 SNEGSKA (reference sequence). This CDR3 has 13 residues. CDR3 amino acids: CSAYKRGGDEQFF. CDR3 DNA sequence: TGCAGTGCTTACAAGCGGGGGGGCGATGAGCAGTTCTTC.

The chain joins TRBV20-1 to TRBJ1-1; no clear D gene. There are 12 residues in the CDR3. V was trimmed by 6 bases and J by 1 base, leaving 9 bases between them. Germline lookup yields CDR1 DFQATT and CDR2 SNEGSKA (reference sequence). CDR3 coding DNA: TGCAGTGCCCAACAGCCGAACACTGAAGCTTTCTTT. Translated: CSAQQPNTEAFF.

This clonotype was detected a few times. CDR3 sequence: CASSSPQQGGNTEAFF. CDR3 nucleotide sequence: TGTGCCAGCAGTTCCCCCCAACAGGGGGGGAACACTGAAGCTTTCTTT. V usage is TRBV6-5 and J usage is TRBJ1-1; TRBD1 agrees at 8 bases. The CDR3 has 16 amino acids. Trimming removed 4 bases from V and 1 base from J; junction bases left unmatched: 8. Germline V lookup: CDR1 MNHEY, CDR2 SVGAGI.